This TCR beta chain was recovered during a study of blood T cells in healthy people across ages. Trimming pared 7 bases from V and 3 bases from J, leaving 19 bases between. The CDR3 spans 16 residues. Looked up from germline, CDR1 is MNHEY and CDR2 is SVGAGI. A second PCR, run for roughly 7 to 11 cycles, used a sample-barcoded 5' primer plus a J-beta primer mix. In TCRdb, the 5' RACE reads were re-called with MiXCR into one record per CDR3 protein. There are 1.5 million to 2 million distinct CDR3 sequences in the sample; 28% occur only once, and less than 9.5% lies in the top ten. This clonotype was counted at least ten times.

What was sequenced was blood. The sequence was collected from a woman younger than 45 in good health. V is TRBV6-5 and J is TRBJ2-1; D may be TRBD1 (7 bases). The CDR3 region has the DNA TGTGCCAGCATCCCGGCAGGGGGAGGCGGCTACAATGAGCAGTTCTTC. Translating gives CASIPAGGGGYNEQFF.